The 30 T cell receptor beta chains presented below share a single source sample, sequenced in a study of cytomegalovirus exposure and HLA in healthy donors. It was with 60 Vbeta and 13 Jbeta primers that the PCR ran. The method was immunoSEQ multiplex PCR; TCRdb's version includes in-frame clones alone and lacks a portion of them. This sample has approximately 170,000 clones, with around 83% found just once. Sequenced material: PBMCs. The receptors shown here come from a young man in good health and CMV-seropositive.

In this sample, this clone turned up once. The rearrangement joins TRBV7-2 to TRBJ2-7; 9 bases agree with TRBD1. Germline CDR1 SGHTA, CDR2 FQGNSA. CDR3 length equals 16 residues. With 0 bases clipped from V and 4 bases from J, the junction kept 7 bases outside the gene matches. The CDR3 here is CASSLAAGTGRYEQYF. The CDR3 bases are TGTGCCAGCAGCTTAGCGGCCGGGACAGGGCGGTACGAGCAGTACTTC.

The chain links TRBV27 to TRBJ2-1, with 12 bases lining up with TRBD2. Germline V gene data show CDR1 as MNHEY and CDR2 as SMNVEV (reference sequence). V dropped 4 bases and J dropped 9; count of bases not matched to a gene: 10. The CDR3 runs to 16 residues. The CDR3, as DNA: TGTGCCAGCAGTTCGCCCCGACTAGCGGGAGAAATTGAGCAGTTCTTC. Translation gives CASSSPRLAGEIEQFF.

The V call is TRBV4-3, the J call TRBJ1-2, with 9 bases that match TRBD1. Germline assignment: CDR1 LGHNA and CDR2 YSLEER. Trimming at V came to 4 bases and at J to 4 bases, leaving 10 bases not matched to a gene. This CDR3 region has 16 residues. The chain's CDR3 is CASSRSRGTGIYGYTF. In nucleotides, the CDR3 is TGCGCCAGCAGCCGCTCCCGGGGGACAGGGATCTATGGCTACACCTTC.

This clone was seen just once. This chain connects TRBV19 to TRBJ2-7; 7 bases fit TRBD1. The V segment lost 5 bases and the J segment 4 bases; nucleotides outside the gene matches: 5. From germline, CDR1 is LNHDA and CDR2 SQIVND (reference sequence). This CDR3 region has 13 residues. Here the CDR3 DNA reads TGTGCCAGTAGTCCACGGACAGGTTACGAGCAGTACGTC. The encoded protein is CASSPRTGYEQYV.

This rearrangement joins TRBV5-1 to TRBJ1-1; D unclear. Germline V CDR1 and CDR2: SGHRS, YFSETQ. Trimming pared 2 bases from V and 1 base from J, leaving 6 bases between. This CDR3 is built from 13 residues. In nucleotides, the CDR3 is TGCGCCAGCAGCTTTGGAGGGAACACTGAAGCTTTCTTT. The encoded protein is CASSFGGNTEAFF.

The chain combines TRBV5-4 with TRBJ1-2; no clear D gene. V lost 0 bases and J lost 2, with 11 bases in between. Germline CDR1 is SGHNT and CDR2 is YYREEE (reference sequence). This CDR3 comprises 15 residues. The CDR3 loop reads CASSLAVRINYGYTF. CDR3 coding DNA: TGTGCCAGCAGCTTGGCCGTCAGAATAAACTATGGCTACACCTTC.

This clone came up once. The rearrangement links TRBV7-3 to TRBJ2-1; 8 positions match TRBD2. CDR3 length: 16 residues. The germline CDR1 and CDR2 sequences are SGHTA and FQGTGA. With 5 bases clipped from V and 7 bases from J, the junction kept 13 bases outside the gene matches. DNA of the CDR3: TGTGCCAGCAGCGTTACGCCGGGACTAGGGGGGAATGAGCAGTTCTTC. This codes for CASSVTPGLGGNEQFF.

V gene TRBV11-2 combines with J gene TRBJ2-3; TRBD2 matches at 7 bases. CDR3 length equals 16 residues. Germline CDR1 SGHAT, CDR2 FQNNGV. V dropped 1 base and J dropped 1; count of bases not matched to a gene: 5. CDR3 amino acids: CASSLGAGVGTDTQYF. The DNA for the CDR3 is TGTGCCAGCAGCTTAGGTGCGGGAGTTGGCACAGATACGCAGTATTTT.

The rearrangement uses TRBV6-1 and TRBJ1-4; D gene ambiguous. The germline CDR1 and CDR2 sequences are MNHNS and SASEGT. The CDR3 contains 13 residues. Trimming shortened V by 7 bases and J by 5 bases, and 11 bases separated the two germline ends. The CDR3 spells CASIETLNEKLFF. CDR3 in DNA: TGTGCCAGCATCGAGACACTCAATGAAAAACTGTTTTTT.

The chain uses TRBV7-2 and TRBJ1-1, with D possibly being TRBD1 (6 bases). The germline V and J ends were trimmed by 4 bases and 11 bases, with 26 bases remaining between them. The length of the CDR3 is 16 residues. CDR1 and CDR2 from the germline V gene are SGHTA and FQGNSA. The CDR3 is CASSYRPGGALGAAFF. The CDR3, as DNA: TGTGCCAGCAGCTACAGACCTGGGGGGGCGCTTGGAGCGGCTTTCTTT.

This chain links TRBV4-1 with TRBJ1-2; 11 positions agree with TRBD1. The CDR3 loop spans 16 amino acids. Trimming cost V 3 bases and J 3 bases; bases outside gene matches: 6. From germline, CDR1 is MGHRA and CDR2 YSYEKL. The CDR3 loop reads CASSHPRTGGYYGYTF. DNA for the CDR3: TGCGCCAGCAGCCACCCCCGGACAGGGGGCTACTATGGCTACACCTTC.

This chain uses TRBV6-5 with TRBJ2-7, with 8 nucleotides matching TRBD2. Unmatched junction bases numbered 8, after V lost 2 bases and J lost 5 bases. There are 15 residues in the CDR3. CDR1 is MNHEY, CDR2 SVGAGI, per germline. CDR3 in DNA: TGTGCCAGCAGTTACACCAGCGGGAGATCCCACGAGCAGTACTTC. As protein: CASSYTSGRSHEQYF.

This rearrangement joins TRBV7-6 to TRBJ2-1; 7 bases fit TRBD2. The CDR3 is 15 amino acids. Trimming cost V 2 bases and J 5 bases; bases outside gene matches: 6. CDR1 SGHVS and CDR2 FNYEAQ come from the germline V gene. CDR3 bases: TGTGCCAGCAGCTTATCGGGACTACTTAACAATGAGCAGTTCTTC. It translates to CASSLSGLLNNEQFF.

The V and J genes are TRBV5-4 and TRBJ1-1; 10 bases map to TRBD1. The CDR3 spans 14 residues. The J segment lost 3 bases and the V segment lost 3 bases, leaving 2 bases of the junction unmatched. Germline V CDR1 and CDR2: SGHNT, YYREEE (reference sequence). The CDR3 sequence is CASSYGQGDTEAFF. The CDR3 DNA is TGTGCCAGCAGCTACGGACAGGGGGACACTGAAGCTTTCTTT.

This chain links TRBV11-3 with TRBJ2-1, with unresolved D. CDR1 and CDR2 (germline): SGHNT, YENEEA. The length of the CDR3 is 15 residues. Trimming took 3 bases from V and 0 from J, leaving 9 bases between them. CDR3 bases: TGTGCCAGCAGCTTCGACTGGAGCTCCTACAATGAGCAGTTCTTC. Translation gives CASSFDWSSYNEQFF.

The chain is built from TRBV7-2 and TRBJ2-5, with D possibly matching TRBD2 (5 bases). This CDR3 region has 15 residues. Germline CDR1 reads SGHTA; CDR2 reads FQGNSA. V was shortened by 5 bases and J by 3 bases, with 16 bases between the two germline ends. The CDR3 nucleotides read TGTGCCAGCAGCCTATGGACTGTCGAAGAAGAGACCCAGTACTTC. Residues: CASSLWTVEEETQYF.

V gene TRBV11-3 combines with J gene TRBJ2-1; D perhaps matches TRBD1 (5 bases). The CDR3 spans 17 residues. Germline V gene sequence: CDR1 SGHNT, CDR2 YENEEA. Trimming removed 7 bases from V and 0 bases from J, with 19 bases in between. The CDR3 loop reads CASTTLAGKGSYNEQFF. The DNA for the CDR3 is TGTGCCAGCACCACCTTGGCAGGGAAGGGCTCCTACAATGAGCAGTTCTTC.

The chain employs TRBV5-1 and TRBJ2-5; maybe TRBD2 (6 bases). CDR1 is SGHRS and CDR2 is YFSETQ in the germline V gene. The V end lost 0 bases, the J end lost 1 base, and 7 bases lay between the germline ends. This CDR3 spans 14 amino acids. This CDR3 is CASSLGGVQETQYF. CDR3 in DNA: TGCGCCAGCAGCTTGGGGGGGGTCCAAGAGACCCAGTACTTC.

The CDR3 protein is CASSLDRENSPLHF. DNA of the CDR3: TGTGCCAGCAGCCTCGACCGGGAGAATTCACCCCTCCACTTT. V and J are TRBV7-9 and TRBJ1-6; D unclear. Between the trimmed V and J ends, which lost 5 bases and 7 bases, there was a span of 12 bases. The CDR3 runs 14 residues. Germline values: CDR1 SEHNR, CDR2 FQNEAQ (reference sequence).

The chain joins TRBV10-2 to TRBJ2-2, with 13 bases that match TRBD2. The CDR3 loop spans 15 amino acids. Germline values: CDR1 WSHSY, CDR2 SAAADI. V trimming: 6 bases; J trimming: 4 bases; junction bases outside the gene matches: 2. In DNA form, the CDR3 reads TGCGCCAGCAGGTGGACTAGCGGGAGCACCGGGGAGCTGTTTTTT. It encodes CASRWTSGSTGELFF.

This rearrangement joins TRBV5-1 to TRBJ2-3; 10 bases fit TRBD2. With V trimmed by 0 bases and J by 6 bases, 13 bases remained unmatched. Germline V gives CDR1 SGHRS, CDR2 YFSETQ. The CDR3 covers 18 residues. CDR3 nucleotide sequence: TGCGCCAGCAGCTTGGCTCTAGCGGGAGTAGGGGGCAGGGATACGCAGTATTTT. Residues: CASSLALAGVGGRDTQYF.

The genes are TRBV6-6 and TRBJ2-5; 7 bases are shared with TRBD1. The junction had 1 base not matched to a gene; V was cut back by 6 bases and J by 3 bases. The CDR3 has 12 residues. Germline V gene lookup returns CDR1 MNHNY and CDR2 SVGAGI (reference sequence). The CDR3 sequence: CASRGTEETQYF. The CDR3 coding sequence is TGTGCCAGCAGGGGGACAGAAGAGACCCAGTACTTC.

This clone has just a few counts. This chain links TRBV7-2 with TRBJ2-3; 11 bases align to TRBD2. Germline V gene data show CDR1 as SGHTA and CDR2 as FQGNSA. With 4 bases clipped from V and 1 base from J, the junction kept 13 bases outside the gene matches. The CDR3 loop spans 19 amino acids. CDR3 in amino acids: CASSSPGTSGAWGTDTQYF. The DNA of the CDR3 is TGTGCCAGCAGCTCACCCGGGACTAGCGGTGCTTGGGGCACAGATACGCAGTATTTT.

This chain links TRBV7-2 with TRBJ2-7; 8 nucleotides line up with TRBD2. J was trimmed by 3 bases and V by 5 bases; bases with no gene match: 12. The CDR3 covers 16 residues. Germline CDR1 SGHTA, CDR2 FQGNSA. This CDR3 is CASSPTDSGSLYEQYF. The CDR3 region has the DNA TGTGCCAGCAGCCCCACGGACAGCGGGAGTCTCTACGAGCAGTACTTC. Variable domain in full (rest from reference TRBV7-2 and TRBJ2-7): GAGVSQSPSNKVTEKGKDVELRCDPISGHTALYWYRQSLGQGLEFLIYFQGNSAPDKSGLPSDRFSAERTGGSVSTLTIQRTQQEDSAVYLCASSPTDSGSLYEQYFGPGTRLTVT.

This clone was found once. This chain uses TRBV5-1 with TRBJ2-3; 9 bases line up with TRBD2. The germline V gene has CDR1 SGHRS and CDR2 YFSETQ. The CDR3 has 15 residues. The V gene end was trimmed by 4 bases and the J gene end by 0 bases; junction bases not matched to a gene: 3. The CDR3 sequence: CASSQTSGSTDTQYF. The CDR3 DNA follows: TGCGCCAGCAGCCAGACTAGCGGTAGCACAGATACGCAGTATTTT. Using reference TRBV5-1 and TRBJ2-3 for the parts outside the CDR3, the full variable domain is KAGVTQTPRYLIKTRGQQVTLSCSPISGHRSVSWYQQTPGQGLQFLFEYFSETQRNKGNFPGRFSGRQFSNSRSEMNVSTLELGDSALYLCASSQTSGSTDTQYFGPGTRLTVL.

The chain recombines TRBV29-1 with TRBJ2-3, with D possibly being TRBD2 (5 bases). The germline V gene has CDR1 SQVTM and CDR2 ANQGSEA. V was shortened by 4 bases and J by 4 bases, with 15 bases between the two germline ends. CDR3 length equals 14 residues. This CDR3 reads CSVVGLLLADTQYF. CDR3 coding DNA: TGCAGCGTTGTCGGACTGCTTCTCGCAGATACGCAGTATTTT.

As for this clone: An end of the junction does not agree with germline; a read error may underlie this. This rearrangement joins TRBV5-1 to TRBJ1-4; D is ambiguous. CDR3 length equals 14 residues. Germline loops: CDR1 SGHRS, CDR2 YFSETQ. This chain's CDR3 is CASSSHPTNEKLFF. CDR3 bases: TGCGCCAGCAGCTCACACCCAACGAATGAAAAACTGTTTTTT.

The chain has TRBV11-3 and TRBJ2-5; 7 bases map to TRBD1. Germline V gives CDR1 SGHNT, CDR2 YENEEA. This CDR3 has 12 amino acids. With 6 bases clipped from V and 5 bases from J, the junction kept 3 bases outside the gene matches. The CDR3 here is CASSYRGETQYF. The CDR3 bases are TGTGCCAGCAGTTACAGGGGTGAGACCCAGTACTTC.

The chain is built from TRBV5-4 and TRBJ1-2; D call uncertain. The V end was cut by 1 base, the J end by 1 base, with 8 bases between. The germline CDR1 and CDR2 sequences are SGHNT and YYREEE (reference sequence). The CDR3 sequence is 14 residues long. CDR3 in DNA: TGTGCCAGCAGCTTGCAAAGCGTTAACTATGGCTACACCTTC. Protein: CASSLQSVNYGYTF.

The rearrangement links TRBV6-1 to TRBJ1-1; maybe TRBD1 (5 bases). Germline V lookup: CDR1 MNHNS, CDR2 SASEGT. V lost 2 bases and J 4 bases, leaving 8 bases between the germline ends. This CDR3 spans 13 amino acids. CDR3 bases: TGTGCCAGCAGTGAACGGGGGGGCACTGAAGCTTTCTTT. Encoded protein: CASSERGGTEAFF.